This is a list of T cell receptor beta chains from one sample in a study of shared clonotypes between healthy human individuals. Generated by immunoSEQ multiplex PCR, the TCRdb table keeps only in-frame clones and is missing some. Found here are nearly 1,000,000 clones, less than 85% of them singletons; the top ten hold around 1.5%. Sequenced sample: memory CD4+ T cells sorted from blood. The receptor source for this set is a man between 18 and 29 years old in good health. The CDR3 runs from the conserved cysteine through the conserved F or W. D genes are given only for firm matches. Expanded clones are given a class, and other clones once, few, many or no size at all.

v_gene	d_gene	j_gene	abundance	CDR3nt	CDR3aa
TRBV7-2	-	TRBJ2-1	many	TGTGCCAGCAGCTTAATACAGGGTTCCTACAATGAGCAGTTCTTC	CASSLIQGSYNEQFF
TRBV7-6	-	TRBJ1-3	-	TGTGCCAGCAGCTTAGGTCGAGGAGGAAACACCATATATTTT	CASSLGRGGNTIYF
TRBV27	TRBD2	TRBJ2-7	-	TGTGCCAGCAGTTCAGCTAGCGGGGGAAGCGCCGAGCAGTACTTC	CASSSASGGSAEQYF
TRBV11-2	-	TRBJ1-2	-	TGTGCCAGCAGCTTAGATCACGGACAGAACTATGGCTACACCTTC	CASSLDHGQNYGYTF
TRBV2	TRBD1	TRBJ2-5	-	TGTGCCAGCACCAGGGGCAGGGGGTCGGGAGAGACCCAGTACTTC	CASTRGRGSGETQYF
TRBV2	-	TRBJ2-7	once	TGTGCCAGCATCCGGGACTCCTACGAGCAGTACTTC	CASIRDSYEQYF
TRBV11-2	TRBD1	TRBJ1-3	-	TGTGCCAGCAGCTTCCCGGACAGGCCCTCTGGAAACACCATATATTTT	CASSFPDRPSGNTIYF
TRBV7-9	-	TRBJ2-1	once	TGTGCCAGCAACCGACAGGAGGCCTTGAACAATGAGCAGTTCTTC	CASNRQEALNNEQFF
TRBV18	-	TRBJ2-1	-	TGTGCCAGCTCACCACTGGGCCAGGGTGGCAATGAGCAGTTCTTC	CASSPLGQGGNEQFF
TRBV7-2	TRBD2	TRBJ2-2	-	TGTGCCAGCAGCTTTACTAGCGGGAGAATAACCGGGGAGCTGTTTTTT	CASSFTSGRITGELFF
TRBV6-1	-	TRBJ1-2	-	TGTGCCAGCAGTGAGCCCGCTGGGTATGGCTACACCTTC	CASSEPAGYGYTF
TRBV6-1	TRBD2	TRBJ2-3	-	TGTGCCAGCAGTGTTGAGGGACTAGCCCTCATCCGGTATACGCAGTATTTT	CASSVEGLALIRYTQYF
TRBV19	TRBD1	TRBJ1-5	-	TGTGCCAGTAATAAGGGGGCGGGACAGCCCCAGCATTTT	CASNKGAGQPQHF
TRBV18	-	TRBJ2-2	-	TGTGCCAGCTCACCATCTCGGGGAGCCGGGGAGCTGTTTTTT	CASSPSRGAGELFF
TRBV19	-	TRBJ2-2	-	TGTGCCAGTAGAGAACTCCGCTCCGGCGGGGAGCTGTTTTTT	CASRELRSGGELFF
TRBV11-2	-	TRBJ1-2	once	TGTGCCAGCAGCTTAGTAGACTTAGGGGAGTATGGCTACACCTTC	CASSLVDLGEYGYTF
TRBV5-4	-	TRBJ2-7	-	TGTGCCAGCAGCTTGGGGTTACCCGCCTACGAGCAGTACTTC	CASSLGLPAYEQYF
TRBV28	-	TRBJ1-5	-	TGTGCCAGCAGTTTAAGGCGGAATCAGCCCCAGCATTTT	CASSLRRNQPQHF
TRBV25-1	TRBD1	TRBJ2-2	-	TGTGCCAGCAGTGCACCGGGACAGTACACCGGGGAGCTGTTTTTT	CASSAPGQYTGELFF
TRBV6-6	-	TRBJ2-2	-	TGTGCCAGTAGCTCCGACGCGAACACCGGGGAGCTGTTTTTT	CASSSDANTGELFF
TRBV27	TRBD1	TRBJ1-1	once	TGTGCCAGCAGTTTGTTACAGGGGGCGCGAACTGAAGCTTTCTTT	CASSLLQGARTEAFF
TRBV10-1	TRBD1	TRBJ2-7	-	TGCGCCAGCAGTGAGTCGCGGGACAGGGCTTCGGAGCAGTACTTC	CASSESRDRASEQYF
TRBV5-4	-	TRBJ2-3	-	TGTGCCAGCAGCTTGGGCGTTGGCACAGATACGCAGTATTTT	CASSLGVGTDTQYF
TRBV7-2	TRBD1	TRBJ1-1	once	TGTGCCAGCAGCTTAAGCAGGGGGCGCGGGGGGAACACTGAAGCTTTCTTT	CASSLSRGRGGNTEAFF
TRBV5-1	TRBD2	TRBJ2-1	-	TGCGCCAGCAGCCCAACTAGCGGGAGGGCCCATGAGCAGTTCTTC	CASSPTSGRAHEQFF
TRBV4-1	-	TRBJ2-7	-	TGCGCCAGCAGCCAAGAGCCGTCGGACGCGGCCTACGAGCAGTACTTC	CASSQEPSDAAYEQYF
TRBV7-2	-	TRBJ1-5	-	TGTGCCAGCAGCTCGAGTAGCAATCAGCCCCAGCATTTT	CASSSSSNQPQHF
TRBV7-2	TRBD2	TRBJ2-1	-	TGTGCCAGCAGCTGGAGCGGGAGGGCCCCTGAGCAGTTCTTC	CASSWSGRAPEQFF
TRBV9	TRBD2	TRBJ2-5	-	TGTGCCAGCAGCGTAGGGCTAGCGGGAGAAGAGACCCAGTACTTC	CASSVGLAGEETQYF
TRBV6-5	TRBD2	TRBJ2-3	-	TGTGCCAGCAGACGACTAGCGGGGGACACAGATACGCAGTATTTT	CASRRLAGDTDTQYF
TRBV18	-	TRBJ2-2	once	TGTGCCAGCTCACCCGTAGACACCGGGGAGCTGTTTTTT	CASSPVDTGELFF
TRBV6-5	TRBD2	TRBJ2-3	-	TGTGCCAGCGGGAGACTAGCGGGAGAAACAGATACGCAGTATTTT	CASGRLAGETDTQYF
TRBV29-1	-	TRBJ2-5	-	TGCAGCGTTGAGCCCGGGTCGCAAGTTGGGACCCAGTACTTC	CSVEPGSQVGTQYF
TRBV6-1	-	TRBJ2-4	-	TGTGCCAGCAGACAACAGGGTCCTGGGTACTTC	CASRQQGPGYF
TRBV2	TRBD2	TRBJ2-3	-	TGTGCCAGCAGTGGCGTCGGGTGGACTAGCAGTTACACAGATACGCAGTATTTT	CASSGVGWTSSYTDTQYF
TRBV18	-	TRBJ2-2	-	TGTGCCAGCTCCGGGTCCGGGACACAAAACACCGGGGAGCTGTTTTTT	CASSGSGTQNTGELFF
TRBV5-1	TRBD2	TRBJ2-1	-	TGCGCCAGCAGCATCGGACGACGGGAGGGCCGGAACAATGAGCAGTTCTTC	CASSIGRREGRNNEQFF
TRBV5-1	-	TRBJ1-1	-	TGCGCCAGCAGCTCCACCCAGCAGGGAGCTACTGAAGCTTTCTTT	CASSSTQQGATEAFF
TRBV28	TRBD1	TRBJ1-6	-	TGTGCCAGCTCCTCCAGACAGGGGAATAATTCACCCCTCCACTTT	CASSSRQGNNSPLHF
TRBV19	-	TRBJ1-5	-	TGTGCCAGTAGGGAGGTGGGTTTTGAGCAGCCCCAGCATTTT	CASREVGFEQPQHF
TRBV4-3	-	TRBJ2-1	-	TGCGCCAGCAGCCAAGTGGGCGGATTCCCCTCCTACAATGAGCAGTTCTTC	CASSQVGGFPSYNEQFF
TRBV5-1	-	TRBJ2-5	-	TGCGCCAGCAGCGAGCAACCCCAAGAGACCCAGTACTTC	CASSEQPQETQYF
TRBV19	-	TRBJ2-7	few	TGTGCCAGTAGAGGCAGAAACTCCTACGAGCAGTACTTC	CASRGRNSYEQYF
TRBV18	-	TRBJ1-5	few	TGTGCCAGCTCACAACAGGGAAGCAATCAGCCCCAGCATTTT	CASSQQGSNQPQHF
TRBV9	-	TRBJ2-3	-	TGTGCCAGCAGCGTAGACGCCCTCAGCACAGATACGCAGTATTTT	CASSVDALSTDTQYF
TRBV7-2	TRBD2	TRBJ2-7	-	TGTGCCACCCGACTAGCGGGAGGGCTTGGTTACGAGCAGTACTTC	CATRLAGGLGYEQYF
TRBV4-3	TRBD2	TRBJ2-7	-	TGCGCCAGCAGCCAAGGCCCCCCGGGAGGGCACTTCTACGAGCAGTACTTC	CASSQGPPGGHFYEQYF
TRBV14	-	TRBJ1-1	-	TGTGCCAGCAGCCAAGATTCCGCGAAGGGCACTGAAGCTTTCTTT	CASSQDSAKGTEAFF
TRBV7-2	TRBD1	TRBJ1-2	-	TGTGCCAGCAGCCAGACCGGGACAGGGGTTACTAACTATGGCTACACCTTC	CASSQTGTGVTNYGYTF
TRBV27	-	TRBJ1-5	-	TGTGCCAGCAGTCCAACTAATCAGCCCCAGCATTTT	CASSPTNQPQHF
TRBV2	-	TRBJ2-5	few	TGTGCCAGCTCGGTCCTCCGGGAGACCCAGTACTTC	CASSVLRETQYF
TRBV9	-	TRBJ1-6	-	TGTGCCAGCAGCGTTGAAAGTAATTCACCCCTCCACTTT	CASSVESNSPLHF
TRBV5-4	TRBD2	TRBJ2-2	-	TGTGCCAGCCGTAATGGTGGGGCGGGGGCGAACACCGGGGAGCTGTTTTTT	CASRNGGAGANTGELFF
TRBV15	TRBD2	TRBJ2-1	-	TGTGCCACCAGCGAGCGCGGGAGGGAACCCTACAATGAGCAGTTCTTC	CATSERGREPYNEQFF
TRBV5-4	-	TRBJ1-2	once	TGTGCCAGCAGCAGGGAAACCTATGGCTACACCTTC	CASSRETYGYTF
TRBV19	TRBD1	TRBJ2-4	-	TGTGCCAGTAGTATAGCCCGGGACAGGGTCCGAAACATTCAGTACTTC	CASSIARDRVRNIQYF
TRBV4-1	TRBD1	TRBJ1-2	-	TGCGCCAGCAGCCTCGCACTGACAGGGAACTATGGCTACACCTTC	CASSLALTGNYGYTF
TRBV28	TRBD2	TRBJ2-7	-	TGTGCCAGCAGTGGGACTAGCGGGGGCCTCTCCTACGAGCAGTACTTC	CASSGTSGGLSYEQYF
TRBV28	TRBD1	TRBJ1-1	-	TGTGCCAGCAGCGCTGAGGGGACAGCAAACACTGAAGCTTTCTTT	CASSAEGTANTEAFF
TRBV9	-	TRBJ2-3	-	TGTGCCAGCAGCGTAGAGGGTGGGACAGATACGCAGTATTTT	CASSVEGGTDTQYF